These 8 T cell receptor beta chains originate from one sample sequenced in a study of identical twins. A single record per CDR3 protein comes from TCRdb applying MiXCR to the 5' RACE reads. Among approximately 260,000 distinct CDR3 sequences listed, about 14% were seen once. The sample taken for sequencing was memory (CD45RO+) T cells sorted from blood. Source of these receptors: a woman between 18 and 29 years old in good health.

Only a few counts were recorded for this clonotype. The chain carries TRBV6-6 and TRBJ1-4, with D hard to call. This CDR3 has 13 residues. Germline CDR1 MNHNY, CDR2 SVGAGI (reference sequence). V was cut by 6 bases and J by 2 bases, with 7 bases left in between. CDR3 protein: CASSPTTNEKLFF. In DNA form, the CDR3 reads TGTGCCAGCAGCCCAACTACTAATGAAAAACTGTTTTTT.

This sequence joins TRBV4-3 and TRBJ1-1; D gene uncertain. V was trimmed by 0 bases and J by 7 bases, leaving 12 bases between them. Germline V gene data show CDR1 as LGHNA and CDR2 as YSLEER. This CDR3 has 14 amino acids. This CDR3 reads CASSQDTGSVEAFF. The CDR3 coding sequence is TGCGCCAGCAGCCAAGATACCGGGTCAGTTGAAGCTTTCTTT.

This rearrangement joins TRBV27 to TRBJ2-5, with 9 bases aligning to TRBD2. The CDR3 extends over 15 amino acids. Germline V gene lookup returns CDR1 MNHEY and CDR2 SMNVEV (reference sequence). V shed 1 base, J shed 2 bases, and the junction held 2 bases outside the gene matches. CDR3 amino acids: CASSLWAGGQETQYF. CDR3 bases: TGTGCCAGCAGTTTATGGGCGGGAGGGCAAGAGACCCAGTACTTC.

This clonotype was recorded many times. The chain employs TRBV18 and TRBJ1-2; TRBD1 matches 7 bases. The CDR3 has 12 residues. CDR1 and CDR2 from the germline V gene are KGHSH and LQKENI. J gave up 4 bases and V 6 bases, and 2 bases lay outside the gene matches. The CDR3 region is CASSRDSYGYTF. CDR3 sequence (DNA): TGTGCCAGCTCTCGGGACAGCTATGGCTACACCTTC.

This rearrangement joins TRBV12-3 or TRBV12-4 to TRBJ1-2, with 7 bases identical to TRBD1. Trimming removed 7 bases from V and 8 bases from J; junction bases left unmatched: 16. The CDR3 consists of 15 residues. In DNA form, the CDR3 reads TGTGCCAGCACCTCGGGAGGGGGCAGGGGAAAGGGCTACACCTTC. Amino acid sequence: CASTSGGGRGKGYTF.

J is TRBJ1-4 and V is TRBV5-5; D may be TRBD1 (5 bases). This CDR3 region has 15 residues. The V end was cut by 7 bases, the J end by 0 bases, with 13 bases between. CDR1 and CDR2 (germline): SGHKS, YYEKEE (reference sequence). The CDR3 DNA sequence: TGTGCCAGCGGGCTGACAGTAGCAACTAATGAAAAACTGTTTTTT. Its protein product is CASGLTVATNEKLFF.

The sample holds many counts of this clonotype. The chain joins TRBV24-1 to TRBJ1-1; TRBD1 matches 8 bases. Germline loops: CDR1 KGHDR, CDR2 SFDVKD. This CDR3 region has 12 residues. J was trimmed by 11 bases and V by 4 bases; bases with no gene match: 5. The CDR3 here is CATSERQGPAFF. For the CDR3, the DNA is TGTGCCACCAGTGAACGACAGGGGCCGGCTTTCTTT.

The V gene is TRBV20-1, the J gene TRBJ2-5, with TRBD2 matching over 7 bases. V lost 0 bases and J lost 1; bases outside the gene matches: 8. The germline gives CDR1 DFQATT, CDR2 SNEGSKA (reference sequence). CDR3 length: 16 amino acids. CDR3 nucleotide sequence: TGCAGTGCTAGAGACCCCTCTCGCGGGGGCCAAGAGACCCAGTACTTC. This codes for CSARDPSRGGQETQYF.